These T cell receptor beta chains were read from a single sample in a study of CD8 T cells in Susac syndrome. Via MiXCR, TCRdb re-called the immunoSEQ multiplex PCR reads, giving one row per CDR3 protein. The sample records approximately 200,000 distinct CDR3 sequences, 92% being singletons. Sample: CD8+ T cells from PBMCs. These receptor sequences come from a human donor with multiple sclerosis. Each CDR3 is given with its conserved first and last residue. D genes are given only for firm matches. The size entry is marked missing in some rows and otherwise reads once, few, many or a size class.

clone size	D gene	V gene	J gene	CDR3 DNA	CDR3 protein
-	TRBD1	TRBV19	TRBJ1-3	TGTGCCAGTAGACCAGACAGGGTCGGAAACACCATATATTTT	CASRPDRVGNTIYF
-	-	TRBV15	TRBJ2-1	TGTGCCACCAGCAGCCGTAGCTCCTACAATGAGCAGTTCTTC	CATSSRSSYNEQFF
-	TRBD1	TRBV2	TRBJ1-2	TGTGCCAGCAGTGAAGTGGGACAGGGGCCCTATGGCTACACCTTC	CASSEVGQGPYGYTF
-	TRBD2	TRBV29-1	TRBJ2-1	TGCAGCGTTGAAGATCCGGGGGAGATAGCGGGAGCCTACAATGAGCAGTTCTTC	CSVEDPGEIAGAYNEQFF
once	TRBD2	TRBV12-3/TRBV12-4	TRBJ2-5	TGTGCCAGCAGTTCTCAGACTAGCGGGGCTTCTACTCCAAAACAAGAGACCCAGTACTTC	CASSSQTSGASTPKQETQYF
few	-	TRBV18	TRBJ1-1	TGTGCCAGCTCACCGAGGGACAAGAACACTGAAGCTTTCTTT	CASSPRDKNTEAFF
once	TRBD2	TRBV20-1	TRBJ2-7	TGCAGTGCTAGACAGGGGACTAGTGGCTCCTACGTGCAGTACTTC	CSARQGTSGSYVQYF
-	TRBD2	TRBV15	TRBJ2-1	TGTGCCACCAGCAGAGATGCTAGCGGGAGTGGGGAGCAGTTCTTC	CATSRDASGSGEQFF
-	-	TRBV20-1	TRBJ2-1	TGCAGTGCTAGAGATCAGGCATATAGCTCCTACAATGAGCAGTTCTTC	CSARDQAYSSYNEQFF
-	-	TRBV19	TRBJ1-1	TGTGCCAGTAGTTTGATCGGAGGTAGTGAAGCTTTCTTT	CASSLIGGSEAFF
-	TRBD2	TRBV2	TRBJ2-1	TGTGCCAGCAGTGATTCTGGCGGGGGGGCTGATGAGCAGTTCTTC	CASSDSGGGADEQFF
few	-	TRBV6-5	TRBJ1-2	TGTGCCAGCAGTATCACCAGTTGGGGCTCTGGCTACACCTTC	CASSITSWGSGYTF
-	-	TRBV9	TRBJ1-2	TGTGCCAGCAGCGTAGCTATGGTAGGCAGCTCGAACTTACGATATGGCTACACCTTC	CASSVAMVGSSNLRYGYTF
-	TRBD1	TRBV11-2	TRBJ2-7	TGTGCCAGCCAGACAGGGAACGAGCAGTACTTC	CASQTGNEQYF
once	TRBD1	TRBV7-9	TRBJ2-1	TGTGCCAGCAGCGCCCGACAGGGGACAACCTACAATGAGCAGTTCTTC	CASSARQGTTYNEQFF
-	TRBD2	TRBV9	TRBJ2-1	TGTGCCAGCAGCCCGCACGGGGCGGGAGGGAATGAGCAGTTCTTC	CASSPHGAGGNEQFF